One sample yielded the 5 T cell receptor beta chains listed below, sequenced in a study of blood T cell repertoires in COVID-19. Profiling relied on immunoSEQ multiplex PCR, and the TCRdb table lists in-frame clones only, not all of them. The sample holds about 670,000 clones, about nine tenths seen once. The sample comprised peripheral blood. The receptors originated from a woman aged 18-30 years with acute or convalescent COVID-19.

In DNA, the CDR3 is TGCGCCAGCAGCCATCCCGACAGGTTGAGTGGGAATCAGCCCCAGCATTTT. Its translation is CASSHPDRLSGNQPQHF. The J gene is TRBJ1-5, the V gene TRBV4-1; perhaps TRBD1 as D (6 bases). The germline V gene has CDR1 MGHRA and CDR2 YSYEKL. Between the trimmed V and J ends, which lost 3 bases and 4 bases, there was a span of 19 bases. The CDR3 loop spans 17 amino acids.

The J gene is TRBJ1-4, the V gene TRBV6-5; 10 bases match TRBD1. The CDR3 is 13 residues long. Trimming cost V 8 bases and J 7 bases; bases outside gene matches: 4. Germline loops: CDR1 MNHEY, CDR2 SVGAGI. The CDR3 here is CASVWDRGEKLFF. CDR3 DNA sequence: TGTGCCAGCGTTTGGGACAGGGGTGAAAAACTGTTTTTT.

This clone was detected only a few times. The gene calls are TRBV7-2 and TRBJ1-2; D call uncertain. This CDR3 contains 14 residues. CDR1 and CDR2 from the germline V gene are SGHTA and FQGNSA. Deletions cut 1 base from V and 4 bases from J, with 10 bases between. The CDR3 spells CASSLDGVGYGYTF. The CDR3 DNA sequence: TGTGCCAGCAGCTTAGACGGGGTGGGCTATGGCTACACCTTC.

This clone has just a few counts. The rearrangement uses TRBV18 and TRBJ1-5, with D tentatively TRBD1 (6 bases). Trimming removed 6 bases from V and 3 bases from J, with 12 bases in between. Per germline, CDR1 KGHSH and CDR2 LQKENI. The CDR3 has 14 amino acids. In DNA, the CDR3 is TGTGCCAGCTCTCTCGGACAGCCCAATCAGCCCCAGCATTTT. The encoded protein is CASSLGQPNQPQHF. The variable domain in full, completed from reference TRBV18 and TRBJ1-5, reads NAGVMQNPRHLVRRRGQEARLRCSPMKGHSHVYWYRQLPEEGLKFMVYLQKENIIDESGMPKERFSAEFPKEGPSILRIQQVVRGDSAAYFCASSLGQPNQPQHFGDGTRLSIL.

This clone was found once. This chain joins TRBV4-2 and TRBJ2-2; 8 bases are a match to TRBD2. Germline V gene data show CDR1 as LGHNA and CDR2 as YNFKEQ. V dropped 2 bases and J dropped 3; count of bases not matched to a gene: 2. CDR3 length: 15 residues. The CDR3 region has the DNA TGTGCCAGCAGCCAACGACTAGCGCACACCGGGGAGCTGTTTTTT. Its translation: CASSQRLAHTGELFF.